This TCR beta chain was identified in a study of vaccination and CD4 T cells after COVID-19. Study-wide context: In culture, cells were exposed to overlapping spike peptides from SARS-CoV-2, HCoV-NL63, HCoV-OC43 and HCoV-229E.

The treatment was: approximately 10-day PBMC culture with coronavirus spike peptide pools or control peptides (ViraFEST assay). Cell culture was performed with a few million PBMCs per well in the presence of about 11 IU/ml IL-2 and 10 ug/ml peptide pools. As regards this clonotype: Its antigen is not identified.

The Oncomine TCR Beta short-read assay was applied to DNA of cultured CD4+ T cells. TCRdb passed the PCR reads through MiXCR, listing each CDR3 protein once. The top ten hold roughly 28% of the sample, which has roughly 12,000 distinct CDR3 sequences, 53% seen once. The V gene's germline CDR1 is LGHNA and CDR2 YNFKEQ. With 5 bases clipped from V and 0 bases from J, the junction kept 4 bases outside the gene matches. This CDR3 has 15 residues. The receptor was isolated from a human donor who had recovered from COVID-19. The chain uses TRBV4-2 and TRBJ1-5; 7 positions agree with TRBD1. Sample: CD4+ T cells from blood, cultured in vitro. The CDR3 DNA is TGTGCCAGCAGCGAAGGGACAGATAGCAATCAGCCCCAGCATTTT. It is translated as CASSEGTDSNQPQHF.